The 18 T cell receptor beta chains reported below all come from one sample, sequenced in a study of T cells after posttransplantation cyclophosphamide. Sequencing was performed with immunoSEQ multiplex PCR; in TCRdb, only in-frame clones are kept and a portion is missing. Here the sample spans tens of thousands of clones, about 82% being singletons. Sequencing was carried out using PBMCs. These receptor sequences come from a man younger than 40 with a blood cancer, CMV-positive, and with a related stem cell donor.

CDR3 sequence (DNA): TGTGCCAGCAGTGTCAGGGGGCATGAAAAACTGTTTTTT. Residues: CASSVRGHEKLFF. This chain uses TRBV2 with TRBJ1-4; 8 nucleotides align to TRBD1. The CDR3 spans 13 residues. V lost 4 bases, J lost 6 bases, and 1 base stayed unmatched. Germline V gene sequence: CDR1 SNHLY, CDR2 FYNNEI. The full variable domain, completed using reference TRBV2 and TRBJ1-4, is EPEVTQTPSHQVTQMGQEVILRCVPISNHLYFYWYRQILGQKVEFLVSFYNNEISEKSEIFDDQFSVERPDGSNFTLKIRSTKLEDSAMYFCASSVRGHEKLFFGSGTQLSVL.

The chain carries TRBV4-3 and TRBJ2-1, with 8 bases lining up with TRBD2. The junction had 10 bases not matched to a gene; V was cut back by 5 bases and J by 4 bases. The CDR3 spans 16 residues. Germline V gene data show CDR1 as LGHNA and CDR2 as YSLEER. The CDR3 DNA follows: TGCGCCAGCAGCGGGTCGGGAGGGCCTCCTTACAATGAGCAGTTCTTC. Translating gives CASSGSGGPPYNEQFF.

The genes are TRBV28 and TRBJ2-2, with TRBD1 as a possible D gene (5 bases). Per germline, CDR1 MDHEN and CDR2 SYDVKM. V dropped 2 bases and J dropped 3 bases, with 16 bases sitting between them. The CDR3 totals 17 residues. CDR3 protein: CASSLDRETLDTGELFF. The CDR3 DNA follows: TGTGCCAGCAGTTTAGACAGAGAAACCTTAGACACCGGGGAGCTGTTTTTT.

V usage is TRBV28 and J usage is TRBJ2-1; D is possibly TRBD1 (6 bases). There are 15 residues in the CDR3. In germline, CDR1 is MDHEN, CDR2 SYDVKM. Trimming took 4 bases from V and 5 from J, leaving 15 bases between them. CDR3 in DNA: TGTGCCAGCAGTTCCCAAAAGGGGGAGAACAATGAGCAGTTCTTC. Translating gives CASSSQKGENNEQFF.

The chain recombines TRBV7-9 with TRBJ1-1; D perhaps matches TRBD1 (5 bases). Trimming pared 5 bases from V and 5 bases from J, leaving 12 bases between. This CDR3 region has 13 residues. The germline V gene has CDR1 SEHNR and CDR2 FQNEAQ (reference sequence). Here the CDR3 DNA reads TGTGCCAGCAGCGGCCGCGGGGCTACTGAAGCTTTCTTT. Its protein product is CASSGRGATEAFF.

The chain combines TRBV27 with TRBJ2-1, with 9 bases aligning to TRBD2. The CDR3 has 18 amino acids. Losses at the gene ends were 1 base for V and 4 bases for J; bases not matched to a gene: 11. Looked up from germline, CDR1 is MNHEY and CDR2 is SMNVEV (reference sequence). Here the CDR3 reads CASSLYLMGLASYNEQFF. The CDR3 DNA follows: TGTGCCAGCAGTTTATATTTAATGGGACTAGCTTCTTACAATGAGCAGTTCTTC.

Only one count was recorded for this clone. The chain recombines TRBV27 with TRBJ2-7; TRBD1 might be the D (5 bases). V lost 8 bases and J lost 2, with 19 bases in between. The CDR3 sequence is 15 residues long. From germline, CDR1 is MNHEY and CDR2 SMNVEV (reference sequence). Here the CDR3 reads CASQNQAGLPYEQYF. CDR3 in DNA: TGTGCCAGCCAAAACCAGGCAGGGCTCCCCTACGAGCAGTACTTC.

This sequence joins TRBV11-2 and TRBJ1-2; no reliable D call. The CDR3 runs 13 residues. The V gene lost 4 bases and the J gene lost 3 bases, with 9 bases spanning the gap. Germline CDR1 SGHAT, CDR2 FQNNGV. The CDR3 sequence is CASSSSHYYGYTF. The CDR3 nucleotides read TGTGCCAGCAGCTCGAGTCACTACTATGGCTACACCTTC.

The chain is built from TRBV5-6 and TRBJ2-7; tentatively, D is TRBD1 (5 bases). Germline V gives CDR1 SGHDT, CDR2 YYEEEE. The V and J ends lost 1 base and 1 base respectively, with 6 bases between them. The CDR3 is 13 amino acids. This CDR3 reads CASSLRQSYEQYF. Written as DNA, the CDR3 is TGTGCCAGCAGCTTGAGACAGTCCTACGAGCAGTACTTC.

This clone was counted ten times or more. The chain uses TRBV2 and TRBJ1-5; D is unresolved. Germline V CDR1 and CDR2: SNHLY, FYNNEI. V was shortened by 3 bases and J by 5 bases, with 17 bases between the two germline ends. The CDR3 covers 16 residues. The CDR3: CASSEPRFDTYQPQHF. The CDR3 bases are TGTGCCAGCAGTGAGCCCAGGTTCGACACCTATCAGCCCCAGCATTTT.

This clone was seen once. The chain combines TRBV6-4 with TRBJ2-1, with D perhaps TRBD1 (6 bases). CDR1 is MRHNA, CDR2 SNTAGT, per germline. This CDR3 has 13 amino acids. Trimming removed 6 bases from V and 3 bases from J, with 9 bases in between. The DNA of the CDR3 is TGTGCCAGCAGACAGGGATTCTACAATGAGCAGTTCTTC. This translates into CASRQGFYNEQFF.

This clone was counted a few times. The chain employs TRBV7-9 and TRBJ1-5, with D tentatively TRBD1 (6 bases). V lost 0 bases and J 3 bases, leaving 12 bases between the germline ends. In germline, CDR1 is SEHNR, CDR2 FQNEAQ (reference sequence). The CDR3 is made up of 16 amino acids. The CDR3, as DNA: TGTGCCAGCAGCTTAGCGGGGGGGCAGATCAATCAGCCCCAGCATTTT. It specifies CASSLAGGQINQPQHF.

This clone was detected once. The DNA for the CDR3 is TGTGCCAGCAGCTTGGAAATCTTCTTTGCGGCCACAGGTGAGCAGTTCTTC. This translates into CASSLEIFFAATGEQFF. The V and J genes are TRBV5-6 and TRBJ2-1, with D tentatively TRBD1 (5 bases). Per germline, CDR1 SGHDT and CDR2 YYEEEE. The germline V and J ends were trimmed by 0 bases and 9 bases, with 22 bases remaining between them. The CDR3 extends over 17 amino acids.

The gene calls are TRBV5-1 and TRBJ2-3, with D perhaps TRBD1 (6 bases). Germline V gene lookup returns CDR1 SGHRS and CDR2 YFSETQ. CDR3 length: 15 residues. The germline V and J ends were trimmed by 4 bases and 5 bases, with 17 bases remaining between them. The DNA of the CDR3 is TGCGCCAGCAGCCCCAGTCAGGGGTGGGGAGATACGCAGTATTTT. This translates into CASSPSQGWGDTQYF.

The chain couples TRBV13 to TRBJ2-7; no definite D call. Trimming took off 3 bases at V and 4 bases at J, with 19 bases between the two ends. The germline gives CDR1 PRHDT, CDR2 FYEKMQ (reference sequence). CDR3 length equals 16 residues. CDR3 protein: CASSFSSPGVSYEQYF. CDR3 DNA sequence: TGTGCCAGCAGCTTTTCGTCCCCGGGTGTTTCGTACGAGCAGTACTTC.

The chain links TRBV7-2 to TRBJ1-5; D call uncertain. The germline V gene encodes CDR1 SGHTA and CDR2 FQGNSA. V lost 3 bases and J lost 0, with 6 bases in between. CDR3 length: 14 residues. The CDR3 protein is CASSLSVSNQPQHF. CDR3 nucleotide sequence: TGTGCCAGCAGCTTGTCAGTTAGCAATCAGCCCCAGCATTTT. The full variable domain, its missing parts supplied by reference TRBV7-2 and TRBJ1-5, is GAGVSQSPSNKVTEKGKDVELRCDPISGHTALYWYRQSLGQGLEFLIYFQGNSAPDKSGLPSDRFSAERTGGSVSTLTIQRTQQEDSAVYLCASSLSVSNQPQHFGDGTRLSIL.

This chain joins TRBV7-2 and TRBJ2-5; the D is unclear. Germline-derived CDR1 and CDR2 are SGHTA and FQGNSA. This CDR3 spans 12 amino acids. Deletions cut 6 bases from V and 5 bases from J, with 10 bases between. CDR3 in amino acids: CASSPTRETQYF. As DNA, the CDR3 is TGTGCCAGCAGTCCAACGCGGGAGACCCAGTACTTC. Filled out from reference TRBV7-2 and TRBJ2-5, the complete variable domain reads GAGVSQSPSNKVTEKGKDVELRCDPISGHTALYWYRQSLGQGLEFLIYFQGNSAPDKSGLPSDRFSAERTGGSVSTLTIQRTQQEDSAVYLCASSPTRETQYFGPGTRLLVL.

This clone was seen a handful of times. The genes are TRBV11-2 and TRBJ1-4, with D tentatively TRBD1 (5 bases). Germline assignment: CDR1 SGHAT and CDR2 FQNNGV. V lost 5 bases and J lost 5, with 18 bases in between. CDR3 size: 16 residues. CDR3 region: CASSRNSGPLNEKLFF. CDR3 sequence (DNA): TGTGCCAGCAGCCGTAACTCAGGGCCCTTAAATGAAAAACTGTTTTTT.